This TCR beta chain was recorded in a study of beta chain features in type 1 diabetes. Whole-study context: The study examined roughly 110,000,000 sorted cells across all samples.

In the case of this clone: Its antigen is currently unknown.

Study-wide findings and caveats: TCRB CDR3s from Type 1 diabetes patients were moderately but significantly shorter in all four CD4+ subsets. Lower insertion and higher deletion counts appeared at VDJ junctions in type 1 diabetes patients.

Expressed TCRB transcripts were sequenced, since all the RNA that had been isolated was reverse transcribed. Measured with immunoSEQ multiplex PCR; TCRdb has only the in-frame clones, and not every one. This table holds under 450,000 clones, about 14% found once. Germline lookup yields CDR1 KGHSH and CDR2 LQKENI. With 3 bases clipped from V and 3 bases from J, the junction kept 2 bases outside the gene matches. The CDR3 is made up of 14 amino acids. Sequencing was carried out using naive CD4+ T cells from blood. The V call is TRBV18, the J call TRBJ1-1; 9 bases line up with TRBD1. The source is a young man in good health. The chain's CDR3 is CASSPRTGDTEAFF. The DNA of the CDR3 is TGTGCCAGCTCACCTAGGACAGGGGACACTGAAGCTTTCTTT.